The next 14 T cell receptor beta chains were all read from a single sample in a study of blood T cell repertoires in COVID-19. Repertoires were generated with immunoSEQ multiplex PCR, while TCRdb's copy carries only in-frame clones and drops some. The repertoire holds 280,000 or so clones, with approximately 88% as singletons. Input material: peripheral blood. These receptors were collected from a woman in her 30s who had recovered from COVID-19.

This clone was observed a handful of times. The CDR3 spells CASSETGSQPQHF. The CDR3 region has the DNA TGTGCCAGCAGTGAAACAGGGAGTCAGCCCCAGCATTTT. The chain recombines TRBV6-1 with TRBJ1-5; TRBD1 might be the D (6 bases). V lost 2 bases and J 6 bases, leaving 8 bases between the germline ends. This CDR3 has 13 residues. CDR1 and CDR2 from the germline V gene are MNHNS and SASEGT.

The V gene is TRBV6-4, the J gene TRBJ2-1; 7 bases match TRBD1. Germline V gene data show CDR1 as MRHNA and CDR2 as SNTAGT. V trimming: 2 bases; J trimming: 9 bases; junction bases outside the gene matches: 7. CDR3 length: 14 amino acids. The CDR3 region is CASSDRGLGGEQFF. CDR3 DNA: TGTGCCAGCAGTGACAGGGGGCTCGGAGGTGAGCAGTTCTTC.

This clone appeared once. Its ends do not fully match the called genes, so a read error is possible. CDR3 sequence reads: CASSASNAGTKGSF. For the CDR3, the DNA is TGTGCCAGCAGCGCCTCAAACGCCGGGACAAAAGGGTCCTTT. The V call is TRBV9, the J call TRBJ1-1; possibly TRBD1 for D (6 bases). The CDR3 runs to 14 residues. Per the germline V gene, CDR1 is SGDLS and CDR2 is YYNGEE.

The rearrangement joins TRBV5-1 to TRBJ2-2, with 9 positions matching TRBD2. CDR1 SGHRS and CDR2 YFSETQ come from the germline V gene. CDR3 size: 16 residues. After removal of 5 bases from V and 1 base from J, the junction contained 6 bases not matched to a gene. DNA of the CDR3: TGCGCCAGCAGTGCGTTTAGCGGGGGGAACACCGGGGAGCTGTTTTTT. Translated: CASSAFSGGNTGELFF.

CDR3 in amino acids: CASSLQGAYEQYF. CDR3 DNA: TGTGCCAGCAGCCTCCAAGGAGCCTACGAGCAGTACTTC. The chain is built from TRBV5-4 and TRBJ2-7; D call uncertain. The CDR3 loop spans 13 amino acids. The germline V gene encodes CDR1 SGHNT and CDR2 YYREEE (reference sequence). V was clipped by 4 bases and J by 2 bases, with 10 bases between them.

The sample holds one count of this clone. The rearrangement joins TRBV12-3 or TRBV12-4 to TRBJ2-5; D not certain. The CDR3 contains 13 residues. Between the trimmed V and J ends, which lost 5 bases and 1 base, there was a span of 8 bases. The CDR3 nucleotides are TGTGCCAGCAGTAAAACAAGCCAAGAGACCCAGTACTTC. It yields the protein CASSKTSQETQYF.

V gene TRBV27 combines with J gene TRBJ1-5, with 9 bases lining up with TRBD1. CDR3 length: 17 amino acids. Germline V gene lookup returns CDR1 MNHEY and CDR2 SMNVEV (reference sequence). The V and J ends lost 6 bases and 0 bases, in that order; junction bases with no gene match: 9. The CDR3 spells CASSRRQGEYSNQPQHF. CDR3 bases: TGTGCCAGCAGCCGTCGACAGGGGGAATATAGCAATCAGCCCCAGCATTTT.

The rearrangement links TRBV27 to TRBJ2-6, with D tentatively TRBD2 (5 bases). Germline CDR1 reads MNHEY; CDR2 reads SMNVEV (reference sequence). This CDR3 is built from 15 residues. V was clipped by 5 bases and J by 2 bases, with 10 bases between them. CDR3: CASSLKGAGANVLTF. The CDR3 DNA sequence: TGTGCCAGCAGTCTGAAGGGAGCTGGGGCCAACGTCCTGACTTTC.

The sample holds one count of this clone. The gene calls are TRBV6-6 and TRBJ1-3, with 8 bases that match TRBD1. The ends lost 11 bases at V and 7 bases at J; junction bases unmatched: 4. The CDR3 is 11 residues long. Looked up from germline, CDR1 is MNHNY and CDR2 is SVGAGI (reference sequence). CDR3 amino acids: CAGQGANTIYF. For the CDR3, the DNA is TGTGCCGGCCAGGGGGCCAACACCATATATTTT.

J is TRBJ2-1 and V is TRBV2, with 10 bases aligning to TRBD2. CDR1 is SNHLY and CDR2 is FYNNEI in the germline V gene. The V and J ends lost 4 bases and 2 bases, in that order; junction bases with no gene match: 2. The CDR3 totals 15 residues. The CDR3 nucleotides are TGTGCCAGCAGTGGGACTAGCGGAACCTACAATGAGCAGTTCTTC. Amino acid sequence: CASSGTSGTYNEQFF.

The chain combines TRBV28 with TRBJ1-5; the match to TRBD1 covers 8 bases. The germline CDR1 and CDR2 sequences are MDHEN and SYDVKM. V lost 5 bases, J lost 2 bases, and 11 bases stayed unmatched. This CDR3 spans 17 amino acids. The CDR3 protein is CASSRTGQKFGNQPQHF. In nucleotides, the CDR3 is TGTGCCAGCAGTCGGACAGGGCAGAAGTTTGGCAATCAGCCCCAGCATTTT.

As regards this clone: This CDR3 is also generated by other DNA sequences in the sample. The chain combines TRBV7-3 with TRBJ1-1; D might be TRBD1 (5 bases). V lost 5 bases and J 1 base, leaving 8 bases between the germline ends. The CDR3 has 13 amino acids. Germline lookup yields CDR1 SGHTA and CDR2 FQGTGA. The CDR3 sequence is CASSLTANTEAFF. The CDR3 DNA follows: TGTGCCAGCAGCCTGACAGCGAACACTGAAGCTTTCTTT.

V usage is TRBV28 and J usage is TRBJ2-7; the D gene is possibly TRBD2 (5 bases). Germline V gives CDR1 MDHEN, CDR2 SYDVKM. This CDR3 has 12 amino acids. The V end lost 9 bases, the J end lost 0 bases, and 9 bases lay between the germline ends. The CDR3 DNA sequence: TGTGCCAGTGAGGGTGTCTCCTACGAGCAGTACTTC. Its translation: CASEGVSYEQYF.

This clone was found once. The chain couples TRBV3-1 (or the pseudogene TRBV3-2) to TRBJ2-2; D perhaps matches TRBD1 (7 bases). CDR1 is LGHDT, CDR2 YNNKEL, per germline (reference sequence). The ends were cut back, 10 bases at V and 2 bases at J, with 17 bases in the middle. This CDR3 comprises 15 residues. CDR3 bases: TGTGCCACCACCGGCGGGGACAGAAACACCGGGGAGCTGTTTTTT. Translating it yields CATTGGDRNTGELFF.